The 30 T cell receptor beta chains presented below share a single source sample, sequenced in a study of CD8+CD57+ T cells in acquired aplastic anemia (dated by TCRdb to between 2017 and 2018). Expansion of CD8+CD57+ cells had been shown by flow cytometry in the patients chosen for sequencing. Data came from an Illumina HiSeq 2000. Genomic DNA served as template for TCR beta VDJ combination and CDR3 sequence profiling. TCRdb trimmed public reads at Q25 via fastp, called clones via MiXCR and kept in-frame beta chains. For every CDR3 protein sequence, its rows merge into one entry that carries the most common genes and DNA. The sample includes about half a million distinct CDR3 sequences, with over 25% observed a single time. The top ten constitute 0.82% of the sample. Sample: sorted CD4+, CD8+, or CD8+CD57+ T cells (not recorded which) from PBMCs. These receptor sequences come from a human donor with aplastic anemia.

This clonotype has ten or more counts. V and J are TRBV10-2 and TRBJ1-5, with a tentative D call TRBD1 (6 bases). The CDR3 covers 14 residues. Germline assignment: CDR1 WSHSY and CDR2 SAAADI. Between the trimmed V and J ends, which lost 3 bases and 7 bases, there was a span of 13 bases. CDR3 loop: CASSDQGLGQPQHF. CDR3 bases: TGCGCCAGCAGTGATCAGGGGTTGGGACAGCCCCAGCATTTT.

This clonotype was counted a single time. The V call is TRBV7-3, the J call TRBJ1-5; tentatively, D is TRBD1 (6 bases). Germline assignment: CDR1 SGHTA and CDR2 FQGTGA. Between the trimmed V and J ends, which lost 7 bases and 3 bases, there was a span of 19 bases. The CDR3 runs 16 residues. Here the CDR3 reads CASTVPGGSLNQPQHF. The CDR3 nucleotides read TGTGCCAGCACCGTCCCGGGGGGCAGTCTCAATCAGCCCCAGCATTTT.

The rearrangement uses TRBV12-3 or TRBV12-4 and TRBJ2-7; no firm D call. V was shortened by 8 bases and J by 2 bases, with 7 bases between the two germline ends. The CDR3 runs to 11 residues. CDR3 amino acids: CASARTYEQYF. DNA for the CDR3: TGTGCCAGCGCCCGGACCTACGAGCAGTACTTC.

There are many counts of this clonotype. V usage is TRBV7-2 and J usage is TRBJ1-3; tentatively, D is TRBD1 (5 bases). Germline CDR1 and CDR2: SGHTA and FQGNSA. This CDR3 has 12 amino acids. Trimming stripped 8 bases from V and 3 bases from J, with 8 bases between. CDR3 DNA: TGTGCCAGCGCGGACATTGGAAACACCATATATTTT. Residues: CASADIGNTIYF.

A remark on this clonotype: One end of the junction varies from germline; a read error may be responsible. This sequence joins TRBV19 and TRBJ2-5; D not resolved. Germline V gene sequence: CDR1 LNHDA, CDR2 SQIVND (reference sequence). The CDR3 covers 12 residues. The DNA for the CDR3 is TGTGCCAGTAGTATAACTCAAGAGACCCAGCACTTC. This sequence encodes CASSITQETQHF.

This clonotype has more than one count but fewer than ten. In this CDR3 the conserved last residue, phenylalanine or tryptophan, is missing, so a read error is likely. The V gene is TRBV2, the J gene TRBJ1-1; D is uncertain. V was cut by 8 bases and J by 0 bases, with 7 bases left in between. This CDR3 is 12 amino acids long. CDR1 is SNHLY, CDR2 FYNNEI, per germline. CDR3 in DNA: TGTGCCAGCGTCCGGTTGAACACTGAAGCTTTCTTA. Protein: CASVRLNTEAFL.

The gene calls are TRBV5-1 and TRBJ2-7; 7 bases agree with TRBD1. The CDR3 contains 16 residues. Germline lookup yields CDR1 SGHRS and CDR2 YFSETQ. V was clipped by 0 bases and J by 2 bases; unmatched bases: 8. CDR3 sequence reads: CASSLDLSDRTYEQYF. CDR3 DNA: TGCGCCAGCAGCTTGGACCTATCGGACAGGACCTACGAGCAGTACTTC.

V gene TRBV19 combines with J gene TRBJ2-1, with D possibly being TRBD1 or TRBD2 (5 bases each). Germline V gene lookup returns CDR1 LNHDA and CDR2 SQIVND (reference sequence). This CDR3 is built from 15 residues. Trimming removed 9 bases from V and 5 bases from J, with 20 bases in between. CDR3 loop: CASSLRGMGDNEQFF. In nucleotides, the CDR3 is TGTGCCAGCAGCTTAAGGGGTATGGGGGACAATGAGCAGTTCTTC.

This clonotype came up a few times. Because it lacks the conserved phenylalanine or tryptophan at the end, this CDR3 is likely a read error. The rearrangement links TRBV7-2 to TRBJ2-7, with TRBD1 as a possible D gene (6 bases). The V and J ends lost 8 bases and 3 bases respectively, with 17 bases between them. The CDR3 loop spans 14 amino acids. Germline CDR1 and CDR2: SGHTA and FQGNSA. CDR3 sequence: CASGRVGALYEQYS. The CDR3 DNA reads as TGTGCCAGCGGTAGGGTGGGGGCTCTCTACGAGCAGTACTCC.

CDR3 DNA: TGTGCCAGCAGTGACACCGGACTAGCGGGAGGGGAGACCCAGTACTTC. Protein: CASSDTGLAGGETQYF. The rearrangement links TRBV25-1 to TRBJ2-5; TRBD2 matches 15 bases. Germline V lookup: CDR1 MGHDK, CDR2 SYGVNS. The V gene end was trimmed by 3 bases and the J gene end by 5 bases; junction bases not matched to a gene: 4. This CDR3 has 16 residues.

On this clonotype itself: One junction end does not reproduce the germline sequence, and a read error may be involved. The chain has TRBV4-2 and TRBJ1-2; 9 nucleotides match TRBD1. Germline lookup yields CDR1 LGHNA and CDR2 YNFKEQ. The length of the CDR3 is 15 residues. The CDR3 bases are TGTGTCAGCAGCCAAGAGGGACAGGGACCTTATGGCTACACCTTC. This translates into CVSSQEGQGPYGYTF.

The chain combines TRBV7-2 with TRBJ1-3; weak D call: TRBD1 (6 bases). The germline V gene encodes CDR1 SGHTA and CDR2 FQGNSA. This CDR3 contains 15 residues. V was clipped by 6 bases and J by 1 base, with 13 bases between them. The chain's CDR3 is CASSPVRGSGNTIYF. In DNA, the CDR3 is TGTGCCAGCAGTCCAGTCAGGGGATCTGGAAACACCATATATTTT. The full variable domain, with the rest looked up from reference TRBV7-2 and TRBJ1-3, is GAGVSQSPSNKVTEKGKDVELRCDPISGHTALYWYRQSLGQGLEFLIYFQGNSAPDKSGLPSDRFSAERTGGSVSTLTIQRTQQEDSAVYLCASSPVRGSGNTIYFGEGSWLTVV.

This sequence joins TRBV10-3 and TRBJ1-6; TRBD1 matches 7 bases. The CDR3 extends over 15 amino acids. J gave up 11 bases and V 5 bases, and 12 bases lay outside the gene matches. The V gene's germline CDR1 is ENHRY and CDR2 SYGVKD. The CDR3 loop is CAISKRQGPGAPLHF. In DNA form, the CDR3 reads TGTGCCATCAGTAAACGACAGGGCCCGGGTGCACCCCTCCACTTT.

V usage is TRBV11-2 and J usage is TRBJ2-1, with 7 bases fitting TRBD1. The CDR3 is 15 amino acids. J was trimmed by 7 bases and V by 0 bases; bases with no gene match: 6. CDR1 is SGHAT and CDR2 is FQNNGV in the germline V gene. The CDR3 here is CASSLEGTVGNEQFF. Here the CDR3 DNA reads TGTGCCAGCAGCTTAGAAGGGACAGTCGGGAATGAGCAGTTCTTC.

This clonotype was seen a handful of times. This chain links TRBV30 with TRBJ1-5; the D gene is possibly TRBD1 (5 bases). V shed 5 bases and J shed 6 bases, with 14 bases lying between them. The CDR3 loop spans 13 amino acids. Germline CDR1 is GTSNPN and CDR2 is SVGIG (reference sequence). In DNA form, the CDR3 reads TGTGCCTGGGGGAACACCGGGGGTCAGCCCCAGCATTTT. The encoded protein is CAWGNTGGQPQHF.

To note about this clonotype: It may be a read error: a sequence one base away is much more abundant. This sequence joins TRBV20-1 and TRBJ2-7; 8 nucleotides agree with TRBD2. CDR1 and CDR2 from the germline V gene are DFQATT and SNEGSKA (reference sequence). This CDR3 is 15 amino acids long. The DNA of the CDR3 is TGCAGTGCGCCCGACCTCGAGCGGGAGAGGAGGGAGCAGTGCTTC. This encodes CSAPDLERERREQCF.

The chain couples TRBV2 to TRBJ2-5; 7 bases are a match to TRBD1. V shed 7 bases, J shed 1 base, and the junction held 9 bases outside the gene matches. Germline V gene data show CDR1 as SNHLY and CDR2 as FYNNEI. This CDR3 has 15 residues. The CDR3 loop reads CASTEQGTGQETQYF. CDR3 DNA sequence: TGTGCCAGCACCGAACAGGGGACGGGCCAAGAGACCCAGTACTTC.

This clonotype came up many times. This sequence joins TRBV15 and TRBJ2-1; tentatively, D is TRBD1 or TRBD2 (5 bases each). CDR3 length: 15 residues. V lost 5 bases to trimming and J lost 8 bases, with 19 bases between them. CDR1 is LNHNV, CDR2 YYDKDF, per germline (reference sequence). CDR3 DNA: TGTGCCACCAGCTGGGCGGGCAGGGTTAATGATGAGCAGTTCTTC. Encoded protein: CATSWAGRVNDEQFF.

In the case of this clonotype: Likely a read error: the CDR3 ends without its conserved phenylalanine or tryptophan. The gene calls are TRBV20-1 and TRBJ2-7; no reliable D call. From germline, CDR1 is DFQATT and CDR2 SNEGSKA (reference sequence). With 3 bases removed from V and 2 bases from J, the gap between germline ends came to 5 bases. The CDR3 runs to 11 residues. CDR3 DNA: TGCAGTGCTAGTTCGCCCTACGAGCAGTACCTC. Translated, it gives CSASSPYEQYL.

This rearrangement joins TRBV7-9 to TRBJ2-1; 7 bases are shared with TRBD2. The CDR3 consists of 14 residues. J lost 7 bases, V lost 5 bases, and 8 bases had no gene match. In germline, CDR1 is SEHNR, CDR2 FQNEAQ (reference sequence). The CDR3 nucleotides are TGTGCCAGCAGCCGGGGACGGGAGGAGAATGAGCAGTTCTTC. This encodes CASSRGREENEQFF.

To note about this clonotype: Given a much more abundant clone one base away, this may be a read error. The CDR3 protein is CASSEAPSGSTRYEQYF. Here the CDR3 DNA reads TGTGCCAGCAGTGAAGCGCCTAGCGGGAGTACTAGGTACGAGCAGTACTTC. The V and J genes are TRBV2 and TRBJ2-7; 10 bases map to TRBD2. This CDR3 is 17 amino acids long. CDR1 and CDR2 from the germline V gene are SNHLY and FYNNEI. V was clipped by 0 bases and J by 4 bases; unmatched bases: 9.

This clonotype was recorded a few times. The V and J genes are TRBV25-1 and TRBJ2-7; D could derive from TRBD1 or TRBD2 (6 bases each). Trimming left V 6 bases short and J 2 bases short, with 17 bases between. CDR1 and CDR2 (germline): MGHDK, SYGVNS. The CDR3 length is 15 residues. The CDR3 sequence: CASSQGGRGAYEQYF. CDR3 sequence (DNA): TGTGCCAGCAGCCAAGGGGGGAGAGGGGCCTACGAGCAGTACTTC.

This clonotype was counted between two and nine times. The chain is built from TRBV5-4 and TRBJ2-7; TRBD2 matches at 7 bases. Germline CDR1 is SGHNT and CDR2 is YYREEE (reference sequence). The V gene end was trimmed by 5 bases and the J gene end by 5 bases; junction bases not matched to a gene: 7. The CDR3 is made up of 13 amino acids. CDR3 loop: CASSPTGGDEQYF. CDR3 coding DNA: TGTGCCAGCAGTCCGACGGGGGGAGACGAGCAGTACTTC. Using reference TRBV5-4 and TRBJ2-7 for the parts outside the CDR3, the full variable domain is ETGVTQSPTHLIKTRGQQVTLRCSSQSGHNTVSWYQQALGQGPQFIFQYYREEENGRGNFPPRFSGLQFPNYSSELNVNALELDDSALYLCASSPTGGDEQYFGPGTRLTVT.

This clonotype was detected ten times or more. This chain connects TRBV25-1 to TRBJ2-5; the match to TRBD1 covers 7 bases. Germline V gene sequence: CDR1 MGHDK, CDR2 SYGVNS. After removal of 5 bases from V and 7 bases from J, the junction contained 7 bases not matched to a gene. The CDR3 contains 13 residues. The CDR3 DNA follows: TGTGCCAGCAGTCGTCCCGGGACAGCGACCCAGTACTTC. Its protein product is CASSRPGTATQYF.

Remarks on this clonotype: A much more abundant neighbour one base away suggests this may be a read error. A read error is likely, as this CDR3 ends without the conserved phenylalanine or tryptophan. V and J are TRBV7-2 and TRBJ2-5; no definite D call. The germline V gene has CDR1 SGHTA and CDR2 FQGNSA. This CDR3 is built from 14 residues. V lost 1 base and J lost 9, with 15 bases in between. This CDR3 is CASSLGLPLVSQYL. DNA for the CDR3: TGTGCCAGCAGCTTAGGGTTACCGCTAGTATCCCAGTACCTC.

Here the CDR3 DNA reads TGTGCCACGTCCCTCGGGACAGGGGATCAGCCCCAGCATTTT. It yields the protein CATSLGTGDQPQHF. This chain uses TRBV10-3 with TRBJ1-5; 10 nucleotides agree with TRBD1. The CDR3 runs to 14 residues. V gave up 10 bases and J gave up 5 bases; unmatched junction bases: 8. Germline values: CDR1 ENHRY, CDR2 SYGVKD.

The chain uses TRBV6-2 or TRBV6-3 and TRBJ2-3; 8 bases are shared with TRBD2. The CDR3 covers 17 residues. Unmatched junction bases numbered 10, after V lost 2 bases and J lost 3 bases. Germline CDR1 MNHEY, CDR2 SVGEGT. The DNA for the CDR3 is TGTGCCAGCAGTTACATCCGGGGGGGGCTTAGGACAGATACGCAGTATTTT. It specifies CASSYIRGGLRTDTQYF.

The CDR3 region has the DNA TGTGCCACCAGCAGTCCGGGACAGGGGGCGGATGGCTACACCTTC. Protein sequence: CATSSPGQGADGYTF. V usage is TRBV15 and J usage is TRBJ1-2; TRBD1 matches at 12 bases. This CDR3 is 15 amino acids long. With 3 bases clipped from V and 6 bases from J, the junction kept 5 bases outside the gene matches. The germline V gene has CDR1 LNHNV and CDR2 YYDKDF (reference sequence). Looking up the rest from reference TRBV15 and TRBJ1-2 gives the full variable domain: DAMVIQNPRYQVTQFGKPVTLSCSQTLNHNVMYWYQQKSSQAPKLLFHYYDKDFNNEADTPDNFQSRRPNTSFCFLDIRSPGLGDTAMYLCATSSPGQGADGYTFGSGTRLTVV.

For this clonotype: One end of the junction varies from germline; a read error may be responsible. This chain joins TRBV18 and TRBJ1-4; D unresolved. There are 11 residues in the CDR3. Per germline, CDR1 KGHSH and CDR2 LQKENI. The CDR3 spells CASSPKEKLFF. CDR3 in DNA: TGTGCCAGCTCACCTAAGGAAAAACTGTTTTTT.

V gene TRBV2 combines with J gene TRBJ2-1; perhaps TRBD2 as D (6 bases). CDR1 is SNHLY, CDR2 FYNNEI, per germline. This CDR3 is 12 amino acids long. V was trimmed by 6 bases and J by 14 bases, leaving 17 bases between them. The CDR3 DNA follows: TGTGCCAGCAGCCGGGAGAGGGGTAGGGAGTTCTTC. Encoded protein: CASSRERGREFF.